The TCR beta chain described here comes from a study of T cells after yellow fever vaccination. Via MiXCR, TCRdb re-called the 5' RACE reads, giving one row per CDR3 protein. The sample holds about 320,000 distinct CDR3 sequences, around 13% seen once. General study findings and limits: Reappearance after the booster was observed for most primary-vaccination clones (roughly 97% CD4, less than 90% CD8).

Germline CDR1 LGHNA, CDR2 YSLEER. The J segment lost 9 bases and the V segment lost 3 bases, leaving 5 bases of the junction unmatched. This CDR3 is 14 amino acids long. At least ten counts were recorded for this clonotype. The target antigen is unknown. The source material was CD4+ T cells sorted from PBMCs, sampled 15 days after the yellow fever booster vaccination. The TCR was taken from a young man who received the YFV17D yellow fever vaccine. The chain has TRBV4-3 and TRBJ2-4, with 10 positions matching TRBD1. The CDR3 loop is CASSHDRGLGIQYF. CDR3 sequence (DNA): TGCGCCAGCAGCCATGACAGGGGGCTAGGCATTCAGTACTTC.